Below are 3 T cell receptor beta chains sequenced from a single sample in a study of OX40 agonist ivuxolimab in advanced cancers. Measured with immunoSEQ multiplex PCR; TCRdb has only the in-frame clones, and not every one. The sample lists tens of thousands of clones; almost 95% were seen once. The starting material was CD4+ or CD8+ T cells sorted from blood, obtained in a trial of the OX40 agonist ivuxolimab. The receptors shown here come from an adult with an advanced solid tumor such as melanoma, head and neck, liver or kidney cancer.

The V gene is TRBV27, the J gene TRBJ1-2; perhaps TRBD1 as D (6 bases). The germline V gene encodes CDR1 MNHEY and CDR2 SMNVEV (reference sequence). V shed 4 bases and J shed 4 bases, with 13 bases lying between them. CDR3 length: 14 residues. CDR3 sequence: CASSSRQERYGYTF. DNA of the CDR3: TGTGCCAGCAGTTCGAGACAGGAGCGCTATGGCTACACCTTC.

V gene TRBV5-6 combines with J gene TRBJ2-1, with 7 positions matching TRBD2. Germline CDR1 SGHDT, CDR2 YYEEEE. The CDR3 is made up of 16 amino acids. V lost 4 bases, J lost 0 bases, and 7 bases stayed unmatched. The chain's CDR3 is CASSGPSGSSYNEQFF. CDR3 sequence (DNA): TGTGCCAGCAGCGGACCTAGCGGTAGCTCCTACAATGAGCAGTTCTTC.

V is TRBV7-2 and J is TRBJ1-2; 9 nucleotides line up with TRBD1. Germline-derived CDR1 and CDR2 are SGHTA and FQGNSA. V was pared by 2 bases and J by 8 bases, with 12 bases of the junction left unmatched. The CDR3 covers 16 residues. This CDR3 reads CASSLRDRVGGRGYTF. In DNA form, the CDR3 reads TGTGCCAGCAGCTTAAGGGACAGGGTAGGAGGTAGAGGCTACACCTTC.